The 22 T cell receptor beta chains below all came from one sample that was sequenced in a study of blood T cell repertoires in COVID-19 (TCRdb year 2020). Receptor amplification or capture employed the immunoSEQ multiplex PCR assay. Imported from immuneACCESS, the table was reduced by TCRdb to in-frame sequences with V and J called. These copies leave out some clones; in studies compared against another copy, an unresolved V gene accounts for under half, and the cause of the remainder is not known. In all, the sample holds about 220,000 clones, and 82% of those were seen once. Jointly, the top ten make up 3% to 4% of the sample. Sequenced material: PBMCs or T cells enriched from blood (not recorded which). The source is a woman aged 55-70 years who had recovered from COVID-19.

J is TRBJ2-6 and V is TRBV7-2; D unclear. This CDR3 spans 15 amino acids. Looked up from germline, CDR1 is SGHTA and CDR2 is FQGNSA. Trimming took off 4 bases at V and 0 bases at J, with 7 bases between the two ends. The CDR3 here is CASSSSISGANVLTF. CDR3 DNA: TGTGCCAGCAGCTCAAGCATCTCTGGGGCCAACGTCCTGACTTTC.

The CDR3 loop reads CASSLVPRTTNYGYTF. The CDR3 DNA reads as TGCGCCAGCAGCTTGGTTCCCCGGACAACGAACTATGGCTACACCTTC. The rearrangement links TRBV5-1 to TRBJ1-2; maybe TRBD1 (5 bases). The ends were cut back, 0 bases at V and 2 bases at J, with 14 bases in the middle. CDR1 and CDR2 (germline): SGHRS, YFSETQ. This CDR3 spans 16 amino acids.

CDR3 sequence reads: CASSLGTGSYNEQFF. The DNA of the CDR3 is TGTGCCAGCAGCTTAGGGACAGGCTCCTACAATGAGCAGTTCTTC. The chain couples TRBV7-9 to TRBJ2-1, with 7 bases lining up with TRBD1. The CDR3 spans 15 residues. In germline, CDR1 is SEHNR, CDR2 FQNEAQ (reference sequence). The V and J ends lost 1 base and 0 bases, in that order; junction bases with no gene match: 0.

The V gene is TRBV7-9, the J gene TRBJ1-2; 8 nucleotides line up with TRBD1. The CDR3 runs 17 residues. From germline, CDR1 is SEHNR and CDR2 FQNEAQ (reference sequence). The V and J ends lost 5 bases and 4 bases, in that order; junction bases with no gene match: 15. The CDR3 sequence is CASSVQYQGAHSYGYTF. The CDR3 nucleotides read TGTGCCAGCAGCGTACAGTATCAGGGGGCGCATTCCTATGGCTACACCTTC.

This clone turned up a few times. An end of the junction differs from the germline gene, which may be a read error. DNA of the CDR3: TGCGCCCGCAGCCGACCTGGGGCGGCGAGAACCGGGGAGCTGTTTTTT. Protein: CARSRPGAARTGELFF. V gene TRBV4-1 combines with J gene TRBJ2-2, with D possibly matching TRBD1 (5 bases). The V gene's germline CDR1 is MGHRA and CDR2 YSYEKL. This CDR3 region has 16 residues.

The chain couples TRBV5-1 to TRBJ2-7; a possible D gene is TRBD1 (6 bases). This CDR3 region has 14 residues. The V and J ends lost 4 bases and 0 bases respectively, with 11 bases between them. Germline V gene sequence: CDR1 SGHRS, CDR2 YFSETQ. CDR3 protein: CASSTRGSSYEQYF. DNA of the CDR3: TGCGCCAGCAGCACCAGGGGAAGCTCCTACGAGCAGTACTTC. Based on the CDR3 plus reference TRBV5-1 and TRBJ2-7, the full variable domain is KAGVTQTPRYLIKTRGQQVTLSCSPISGHRSVSWYQQTPGQGLQFLFEYFSETQRNKGNFPGRFSGRQFSNSRSEMNVSTLELGDSALYLCASSTRGSSYEQYFGPGTRLTVT.

V and J are TRBV6-5 and TRBJ1-1; 7 bases line up with TRBD1. From germline, CDR1 is MNHEY and CDR2 SVGAGI. V dropped 10 bases and J dropped 5; count of bases not matched to a gene: 7. This CDR3 region has 12 residues. In DNA form, the CDR3 reads TGTGCCACGAGACAGGGAGAGACTGAAGCTTTCTTT. Its protein is CATRQGETEAFF.

V gene TRBV23-1 combines with J gene TRBJ1-5, with D tentatively TRBD1 (5 bases). TRBV23-1 is an ORF, with its function uncertain. The V and J ends lost 4 bases and 0 bases respectively, with 10 bases between them. The CDR3 is made up of 15 amino acids. As DNA, the CDR3 is TGCGCCAGCAGTCTATCTCAGGGTAGCAATCAGCCCCAGCATTTT. It translates to CASSLSQGSNQPQHF.

This clone has just a few counts. This chain uses TRBV6-5 with TRBJ2-1, with 12 bases lining up with TRBD2. Germline-derived CDR1 and CDR2 are MNHEY and SVGAGI. The length of the CDR3 is 14 residues. The V and J ends lost 6 bases and 10 bases, in that order; junction bases with no gene match: 7. The CDR3 loop is CASSLAGGIGEQFF. The CDR3 DNA sequence: TGTGCCAGCAGCCTAGCGGGAGGGATTGGGGAGCAGTTCTTC.

V usage is TRBV4-1 and J usage is TRBJ1-6; TRBD1 might be the D (5 bases). The length of the CDR3 is 17 residues. The V end was cut by 1 base, the J end by 7 bases, with 17 bases between. Germline values: CDR1 MGHRA, CDR2 YSYEKL. Here the CDR3 DNA reads TGCGCCAGCAGCCAAGCCCCAGGGCGGCTAAGAAATTCACCCCTCCACTTT. Encoded protein: CASSQAPGRLRNSPLHF.

This clone turned up a few times. The V call is TRBV2, the J call TRBJ2-1; D might be TRBD1 (6 bases). The CDR3 spans 15 residues. CDR1 is SNHLY, CDR2 FYNNEI, per germline. V lost 4 bases, J lost 7 bases, and 17 bases lay in between. For the CDR3, the DNA is TGTGCCAGCAGTGCTGGCAGGGGTAATAGAAATGAGCAGTTCTTC. Its translation is CASSAGRGNRNEQFF.

As for this clone: This same CDR3 is encoded by further DNA sequences in the sample. V is TRBV3-1 (or the pseudogene TRBV3-2) and J is TRBJ1-1, with D possibly being TRBD1 (5 bases). The CDR3 is 14 amino acids. Germline V gives CDR1 LGHDT, CDR2 YNNKEL (reference sequence). The ends were cut back, 8 bases at V and 1 base at J, with 14 bases in the middle. The CDR3 nucleotides are TGTGCCAGCGCTAGGGGCCCATCGAACACTGAAGCTTTCTTT. Protein sequence: CASARGPSNTEAFF.

The chain employs TRBV9 and TRBJ2-2; weak D call: TRBD2 (6 bases). Germline V CDR1 and CDR2: SGDLS, YYNGEE. The CDR3 spans 15 residues. Trimming pared 2 bases from V and 4 bases from J, leaving 12 bases between. CDR3 residues: CASSVQSEGTGELFF. In DNA, the CDR3 is TGTGCCAGCAGCGTCCAATCGGAGGGCACCGGGGAGCTGTTTTTT.

There are a few counts of this clone. The chain recombines TRBV7-8 with TRBJ1-1; D gene ambiguous. This CDR3 has 13 amino acids. Trimming shortened V by 0 bases and J by 6 bases, and 8 bases separated the two germline ends. Germline V gene lookup returns CDR1 SGHVS and CDR2 FQNEAQ. CDR3 amino acids: CASSLARRAEAFF. CDR3 in DNA: TGTGCCAGCAGCTTAGCGCGGAGGGCTGAAGCTTTCTTT.

The chain combines TRBV7-2 with TRBJ2-5; a weak D match, TRBD1 (5 bases). Germline CDR1 and CDR2: SGHTA and FQGNSA. The V end was cut by 1 base, the J end by 4 bases, with 10 bases between. This CDR3 region has 14 residues. For the CDR3, the DNA is TGTGCCAGCAGCTTAGGCCCCACAGGAGAGACCCAGTACTTC. It codes for CASSLGPTGETQYF.

The V and J genes are TRBV5-6 and TRBJ1-5; D may be TRBD1 (6 bases). The CDR3 loop spans 16 amino acids. With 4 bases removed from V and 2 bases from J, the gap between germline ends came to 16 bases. Germline values: CDR1 SGHDT, CDR2 YYEEEE. CDR3 in amino acids: CASSPHWGQGNQPQHF. DNA of the CDR3: TGTGCCAGCAGCCCCCACTGGGGGCAGGGCAATCAGCCCCAGCATTTT.

V usage is TRBV29-1 and J usage is TRBJ1-1; D unclear. Germline lookup yields CDR1 SQVTM and CDR2 ANQGSEA. The CDR3 is made up of 13 amino acids. Trimming removed 3 bases from V and 0 bases from J, with 8 bases in between. CDR3 sequence reads: CSVEVQVNTEAFF. The CDR3, as DNA: TGCAGCGTTGAGGTTCAGGTGAACACTGAAGCTTTCTTT.

The V call is TRBV20-1, the J call TRBJ2-3; 9 nucleotides match TRBD2. CDR1 and CDR2 from the germline V gene are DFQATT and SNEGSKA (reference sequence). V was clipped by 3 bases and J by 4 bases; unmatched bases: 5. CDR3 size: 14 residues. The CDR3 loop reads CSASEAGGSDTQYF. The CDR3 bases are TGCAGTGCTAGTGAAGCGGGGGGATCAGATACGCAGTATTTT.

A few counts support this clone. The chain combines TRBV25-1 with TRBJ2-1; D possibly corresponds to TRBD1 (6 bases). CDR3 length: 12 amino acids. The germline V gene has CDR1 MGHDK and CDR2 SYGVNS. V was clipped by 3 bases and J by 8 bases, with 8 bases between them. As DNA, the CDR3 is TGTGCCAGCAGTGACAGGGGCTATGAGCAGTTCTTC. Its protein product is CASSDRGYEQFF.

J is TRBJ1-6 and V is TRBV19, with D perhaps matching TRBD1 (5 bases). V lost 1 base to trimming and J lost 8 bases, with 18 bases between them. The germline CDR1 and CDR2 sequences are LNHDA and SQIVND (reference sequence). This CDR3 has 17 amino acids. The CDR3 sequence: CASSIGQGLPPDSPLHF. The CDR3 DNA reads as TGTGCCAGTAGTATAGGGCAGGGCCTCCCACCGGATTCACCCCTCCACTTT.

A few counts support this clone. This chain connects TRBV6-5 to TRBJ1-1, with D uncertain. CDR3 length equals 10 residues. V was clipped by 4 bases and J by 8 bases, with 5 bases between them. Germline-derived CDR1 and CDR2 are MNHEY and SVGAGI. The CDR3 DNA sequence: TGTGCCAGCAGTTCCGAGGAAGCTTTCTTT. Its protein product is CASSSEEAFF.

This clone showed up just once. The rearrangement uses TRBV27 and TRBJ2-1; D unresolved. CDR1 is MNHEY and CDR2 is SMNVEV in the germline V gene (reference sequence). The CDR3 sequence is 15 residues long. Trimming pared 7 bases from V and 0 bases from J, leaving 13 bases between. This CDR3 is CASKKELPSYNEQFF. In nucleotides, the CDR3 is TGTGCCAGCAAAAAGGAGCTCCCCTCCTACAATGAGCAGTTCTTC.